This TCR beta chain came from a study of shared clonotypes between healthy human individuals. Turning to the study itself: Contributing individuals were two females and a few males aged 18 to 49. Findings of the study overall: Clonotype sharing among donors was thought likely to change with sequencing depth.

Around 30,000 T cell genomes, or approximately 190 ng DNA, went into the sorted-subset replicate PCRs. TCRdb's copy holds only in-frame clones and misses some; the assay was immunoSEQ multiplex PCR. The sample gives 2,500,000 or so clones, roughly 92% of which show up once; over 0.12% is in the top ten. Of note for this clone: What it binds is not known.

Donors included only healthy HIV-negative adults lacking recent acute infections or vaccinations. The V end was cut by 3 bases, the J end by 8 bases, with 10 bases between. The CDR3 sequence is 13 residues long. Germline V gene sequence: CDR1 SGHAT, CDR2 FQNNGV. The chain uses TRBV11-2 and TRBJ2-2; D is possibly TRBD2 (6 bases). The sequence derives from a man between 18 and 35 years old in good health. The sample consisted of naive CD4+ T cells sorted from blood. As for subset: CD45RA+ positively selected. CDR3 residues: CASSLRGGGELFF. The CDR3 nucleotides are TGTGCCAGCAGCTTGAGGGGAGGAGGGGAGCTGTTTTTT. Complete variable domain (other parts from reference TRBV11-2 and TRBJ2-2): EAGVAQSPRYKIIEKRQSVAFWCNPISGHATLYWYQQILGQGPKLLIQFQNNGVVDDSQLPKDRFSAERLKGVDSTLKIQPAKLEDSAVYLCASSLRGGGELFFGEGSRLTVL.